The 7 T cell receptor beta chains in this list originate from one sample, sequenced in a study of blood T cell repertoires in COVID-19. Here immunoSEQ multiplex PCR was the method, and the copy in TCRdb shows in-frame clones only, minus some. Altogether under 150,000 clones are present, roughly 84% being singletons, with the ten largest covering roughly 6.2%. The sequenced sample was PBMCs or T cells enriched from blood (not recorded which). The receptors come from a woman aged 50 to 60 who had been exposed to COVID-19.

This chain connects TRBV3-1 (or the pseudogene TRBV3-2) to TRBJ1-5; no clear D gene. Between the trimmed V and J ends, which lost 2 bases and 7 bases, there was a span of 12 bases. Germline loops: CDR1 LGHDT, CDR2 YNNKEL (reference sequence). The CDR3 has 14 residues. DNA for the CDR3: TGTGCCAGCAGCCAAAGCCCCAGGAACCAGCCCCAGCATTTT. Translated, it gives CASSQSPRNQPQHF.

J is TRBJ1-5 and V is TRBV6-5; 8 nucleotides align to TRBD1. The germline CDR1 and CDR2 sequences are MNHEY and SVGAGI. J lost 3 bases, V lost 6 bases, and 7 bases had no gene match. This CDR3 contains 15 residues. The CDR3 sequence is CASSAGGADNQPQHF. The CDR3 coding sequence is TGTGCCAGCAGCGCAGGGGGCGCCGACAATCAGCCCCAGCATTTT.

This clone appeared a few times. This chain joins TRBV28 and TRBJ1-1; D is undetermined. Germline V gene sequence: CDR1 MDHEN, CDR2 SYDVKM. Trimming took off 7 bases at V and 2 bases at J, with 5 bases between the two ends. This CDR3 region has 11 residues. The CDR3 here is CASTLNTEAFF. CDR3 bases: TGTGCCAGCACCCTTAACACTGAAGCTTTCTTT.

The chain uses TRBV12-5 and TRBJ2-2; weak D call: TRBD1 (6 bases). Trimming left V 0 bases short and J 4 bases short, with 6 bases between. There are 14 residues in the CDR3. CDR1 and CDR2 (germline): LGHNT, FRNRAP. CDR3 sequence: CASGLVGGTGELFF. DNA for the CDR3: TGTGCTAGTGGTTTGGTAGGGGGCACCGGGGAGCTGTTTTTT. Complete variable domain (other parts from reference TRBV12-5 and TRBJ2-2): DARVTQTPRHKVTEMGQEVTMRCQPILGHNTVFWYRQTMMQGLELLAYFRNRAPLDDSGMPKDRFSAEMPDATLATLKIQPSEPRDSAVYFCASGLVGGTGELFFGEGSRLTVL.

V usage is TRBV9 and J usage is TRBJ2-1; 10 bases map to TRBD1. The V and J ends lost 0 bases and 8 bases, in that order; junction bases with no gene match: 2. Germline-derived CDR1 and CDR2 are SGDLS and YYNGEE. CDR3 length: 14 amino acids. The CDR3 region is CASSVEGQGYEQFF. CDR3 nucleotides: TGTGCCAGCAGCGTAGAGGGACAGGGGTATGAGCAGTTCTTC.

The J gene is TRBJ1-1, the V gene TRBV20-1; no reliable D call. V was trimmed by 8 bases and J by 8 bases, leaving 15 bases between them. Germline assignment: CDR1 DFQATT and CDR2 SNEGSKA (reference sequence). This CDR3 region has 11 residues. The CDR3 DNA sequence: TGCAGTTTCCGGGGTCCCTTGGAAGCTTTCTTT. Translated, it gives CSFRGPLEAFF.

The chain recombines TRBV10-3 with TRBJ2-1; 10 positions agree with TRBD2. V dropped 8 bases and J dropped 6; count of bases not matched to a gene: 7. CDR1 and CDR2 (germline): ENHRY, SYGVKD. The CDR3 consists of 14 residues. This CDR3 is CAIGRTSGRNEQFF. CDR3 sequence (DNA): TGTGCCATCGGCCGGACTAGCGGCCGCAATGAGCAGTTCTTC.